Presented here are 21 T cell receptor beta chains from one specimen sequenced in a study of PD-L1 blockade in urothelial cancer. Time point of the sample: pretreatment peripheral blood. Some clones are missing from TCRdb's copy, which holds only in-frame ones; the method was immunoSEQ multiplex PCR. The sample includes around 100,000 clones, nearly 90% of them seen just once. The material sequenced was PBMCs, taken around atezolizumab (anti-PD-L1) treatment. These TCRs come from a man between 60 and 70 years old with urothelial cancer.

This chain joins TRBV5-4 and TRBJ2-1, with 8 nucleotides matching TRBD2. Unmatched junction bases numbered 8, after V lost 3 bases and J lost 6 bases. Germline-derived CDR1 and CDR2 are SGHNT and YYREEE (reference sequence). This CDR3 comprises 15 residues. The CDR3 sequence: CASSSAGGQGNEQFF. CDR3 nucleotides: TGTGCCAGCAGCTCTGCGGGAGGCCAGGGCAATGAGCAGTTCTTC.

Regarding this clone: Other DNA variants within this sample encode the same CDR3. The chain recombines TRBV9 with TRBJ1-1; 7 bases align to TRBD1. Trimming at V came to 0 bases and at J to 5 bases, leaving 4 bases not matched to a gene. Germline values: CDR1 SGDLS, CDR2 YYNGEE. The length of the CDR3 is 14 residues. The chain's CDR3 is CASSVAGGDTEAFF. CDR3 coding DNA: TGTGCCAGCAGCGTAGCAGGGGGAGATACTGAAGCTTTCTTT.

The rearrangement links TRBV2 to TRBJ2-1; 7 nucleotides align to TRBD1. The junction had 9 bases not matched to a gene; V was cut back by 2 bases and J by 2 bases. This CDR3 region has 17 residues. Germline CDR1 reads SNHLY; CDR2 reads FYNNEI. CDR3 coding DNA: TGTGCCAGCAGTGAAAGACGAAGTCAGGGGGCCTACAATGAGCAGTTCTTC. Translated: CASSERRSQGAYNEQFF. Combining the CDR3 with reference TRBV2 and TRBJ2-1 gives the whole variable domain EPEVTQTPSHQVTQMGQEVILRCVPISNHLYFYWYRQILGQKVEFLVSFYNNEISEKSEIFDDQFSVERPDGSNFTLKIRSTKLEDSAMYFCASSERRSQGAYNEQFFGPGTRLTVL.

The chain combines TRBV19 with TRBJ2-7; 9 positions match TRBD2. The CDR3 length is 15 residues. Looked up from germline, CDR1 is LNHDA and CDR2 is SQIVND (reference sequence). Trimming removed 3 bases from V and 4 bases from J; junction bases left unmatched: 7. The CDR3 reads CASSIVRTSVYEQYF. CDR3 in DNA: TGTGCCAGTAGTATTGTCCGGACTAGCGTTTACGAGCAGTACTTC.

J is TRBJ2-1 and V is TRBV5-1, with D maybe TRBD2 (6 bases). The CDR3 has 16 residues. CDR1 and CDR2 (germline): SGHRS, YFSETQ. V shed 5 bases and J shed 0 bases, with 15 bases lying between them. In nucleotides, the CDR3 is TGCGCCAGCAGGCTAATGCCCGGGAGCTCCTACAATGAGCAGTTCTTC. It specifies CASRLMPGSSYNEQFF.

The chain combines TRBV5-6 with TRBJ2-5, with TRBD2 identical over 8 bases. Germline V gene sequence: CDR1 SGHDT, CDR2 YYEEEE. V was pared by 3 bases and J by 1 base, with 11 bases of the junction left unmatched. The CDR3 consists of 17 residues. The CDR3 DNA reads as TGTGCCAGCAGCTCGCCCAGGGAGCGGGGGCCCCAAGAGACCCAGTACTTC. Amino acids: CASSSPRERGPQETQYF.

The V and J genes are TRBV5-1 and TRBJ1-4; no clear D gene. The CDR3 runs to 14 residues. Between the trimmed V and J ends, which lost 0 bases and 6 bases, there was a span of 9 bases. Per germline, CDR1 SGHRS and CDR2 YFSETQ. In DNA, the CDR3 is TGCGCCAGCAGCTTGGTGGAGGGAGATGAAAAACTGTTTTTT. It yields the protein CASSLVEGDEKLFF.

This rearrangement joins TRBV23-1 to TRBJ1-5, with TRBD1 as a possible D gene (5 bases). TRBV23-1 is known as an ORF, though its function is uncertain. V lost 2 bases, J lost 0 bases, and 11 bases lay in between. The CDR3 runs 16 residues. CDR3: CASSQHGGNSNQPQHF. For the CDR3, the DNA is TGCGCCAGCAGTCAACATGGGGGGAATAGCAATCAGCCCCAGCATTTT.

V is TRBV6-5 and J is TRBJ2-5; D not certain. V lost 6 bases and J lost 3, with 8 bases in between. Germline values: CDR1 MNHEY, CDR2 SVGAGI. This CDR3 has 12 residues. This CDR3 reads CASSPREETQYF. CDR3 bases: TGTGCCAGCAGCCCCCGGGAAGAGACCCAGTACTTC.

This clone is a singleton in its sample. V and J are TRBV29-1 and TRBJ2-7, with 8 bases aligning to TRBD2. J gave up 6 bases and V 1 base, and 2 bases lay outside the gene matches. There are 12 residues in the CDR3. Germline V gene sequence: CDR1 SQVTM, CDR2 ANQGSEA. DNA for the CDR3: TGCAGCGTTGAAGGCGGGAGGAGCGAGCAGTACTTC. Its translation is CSVEGGRSEQYF.

The CDR3 nucleotides read TGTGCCAGCAGCCCCCCTATGAGCGATGAGCAGTTCTTC. Its translation is CASSPPMSDEQFF. V and J are TRBV7-3 and TRBJ2-1; D call uncertain. Trimming removed 5 bases at V and 8 bases at J, with 13 bases between. The CDR3 consists of 13 residues. The germline gives CDR1 SGHTA, CDR2 FQGTGA.

This chain uses TRBV28 with TRBJ2-7; TRBD1 aligns across 10 bases. The junction had 8 bases not matched to a gene; V was cut back by 6 bases and J by 3 bases. The germline gives CDR1 MDHEN, CDR2 SYDVKM. The CDR3 length is 15 residues. The CDR3 sequence: CASSSGQGGFYEQYF. DNA for the CDR3: TGTGCCAGCAGCTCCGGACAGGGGGGTTTCTACGAGCAGTACTTC.

This clone was counted between two and nine times. The J gene is TRBJ1-1, the V gene TRBV30; unclear D gene. CDR3 size: 11 residues. V was shortened by 1 base and J by 6 bases, with 6 bases between the two germline ends. Germline CDR1 and CDR2: GTSNPN and SVGIG (reference sequence). The DNA of the CDR3 is TGTGCCTGGAGTGCCCGGGCTGAAGCTTTCTTT. It translates to CAWSARAEAFF.

The rearrangement links TRBV9 to TRBJ2-3; D is possibly TRBD1 (6 bases). The germline V and J ends were trimmed by 4 bases and 5 bases, with 14 bases remaining between them. The CDR3 extends over 14 amino acids. Germline V lookup: CDR1 SGDLS, CDR2 YYNGEE. The CDR3 sequence: CASSPTGKGDTQYF. As DNA, the CDR3 is TGTGCCAGCAGCCCAACAGGGAAGGGAGATACGCAGTATTTT.

V and J are TRBV6-5 and TRBJ1-2; 9 positions agree with TRBD1. Germline-derived CDR1 and CDR2 are MNHEY and SVGAGI. The CDR3 consists of 15 residues. J gave up 4 bases and V 6 bases, and 9 bases lay outside the gene matches. CDR3 coding DNA: TGTGCCAGCAGACCCAACAGGGGGCGCGCCTATGGCTACACCTTC. It yields the protein CASRPNRGRAYGYTF.

This clone was seen only once. The chain combines TRBV19 with TRBJ1-2; 9 positions match TRBD1. The CDR3 runs 14 residues. Germline-derived CDR1 and CDR2 are LNHDA and SQIVND (reference sequence). V was pared by 6 bases and J by 2 bases, with 4 bases of the junction left unmatched. CDR3 in amino acids: CASSDGTGNYGYTF. Written as DNA, the CDR3 is TGTGCCAGTAGCGACGGGACAGGGAACTATGGCTACACCTTC.

This rearrangement joins TRBV7-9 to TRBJ2-5; 7 bases line up with TRBD1. Trimming at V came to 3 bases and at J to 3 bases, leaving 4 bases not matched to a gene. The CDR3 contains 14 residues. The germline gives CDR1 SEHNR, CDR2 FQNEAQ (reference sequence). CDR3 sequence (DNA): TGTGCCAGCAGCTTCGGAACAGGGGAAGAGACCCAGTACTTC. Amino acid sequence: CASSFGTGEETQYF.

The sample holds a few counts of this clone. This chain links TRBV7-2 with TRBJ2-7, with 7 bases that match TRBD2. V gave up 1 base and J gave up 3 bases; unmatched junction bases: 6. CDR3 length equals 15 residues. Per the germline V gene, CDR1 is SGHTA and CDR2 is FQGNSA. For the CDR3, the DNA is TGTGCCAGCAGCTTAGGTGCGGGGGTCTTCTACGAGCAGTACTTC. Protein product: CASSLGAGVFYEQYF.

The gene calls are TRBV29-1 and TRBJ1-1, with D possibly being TRBD1 (6 bases). The V gene's germline CDR1 is SQVTM and CDR2 ANQGSEA. The CDR3 is 14 amino acids. V was clipped by 6 bases and J by 7 bases, with 21 bases between them. CDR3 protein: CSVVSPRGRGEAFF. The CDR3 DNA follows: TGCAGCGTCGTATCCCCCAGGGGTCGTGGTGAAGCTTTCTTT.

The rearrangement uses TRBV5-4 and TRBJ2-6; 10 bases are a match to TRBD1. From germline, CDR1 is SGHNT and CDR2 YYREEE (reference sequence). The CDR3 extends over 18 amino acids. V lost 5 bases, J lost 2 bases, and 10 bases stayed unmatched. The CDR3: CASSPPRDRGAGANVLTF. CDR3 in DNA: TGTGCCAGCAGTCCTCCCCGGGACAGGGGCGCTGGGGCCAACGTCCTGACTTTC.

This CDR3 reads CASSPGTGATEAFF. In DNA form, the CDR3 reads TGTGCCAGTAGTCCCGGGACAGGGGCCACTGAAGCTTTCTTT. The V gene is TRBV19, the J gene TRBJ1-1, with 10 bases matching TRBD1. CDR1 is LNHDA, CDR2 SQIVND, per germline (reference sequence). This CDR3 is 14 amino acids long. Losses at the gene ends were 5 bases for V and 4 bases for J; bases not matched to a gene: 4.